This T cell receptor beta chain was documented in a study of cytomegalovirus exposure and HLA in healthy donors. Points from the study as a whole: Apparent HLA restriction characterized most CMV-associated TCR beta chains in a later analysis. An observed cluster of highly shared sequence variants was recorded as a likely sequencing artifact. Per a later analysis, HLA-associated TCR beta chains showed more clonal expansion than other, equally common TCR beta chains. Analysis was carried out at a later point, and it linked a missense DCLRE1C variant to TCR beta V- and J-gene trimming.

Concerning this clone: Its target is unknown.

This CDR3 spans 15 amino acids. V was pared by 4 bases and J by 8 bases, with 13 bases of the junction left unmatched. Germline V CDR1 and CDR2: SGDLS, YYNGEE. Vbeta (60) and Jbeta (13) primers were used in the PCR. Clones were read by immunoSEQ multiplex PCR, and TCRdb kept only the in-frame ones, dropping some. The repertoire holds fewer than 95,000 clones, with 65% to 85% as singletons. This clonotype was sampled from a woman aged 40-49 years in good health and CMV-seropositive. This chain joins TRBV9 and TRBJ1-2; 8 bases line up with TRBD1. Input material: PBMCs. CDR3 in amino acids: CASSSRTGRTIGYTF. CDR3 in DNA: TGTGCCAGCAGCTCTCGGACAGGGCGAACTATCGGCTACACCTTC.